One sample yielded the 28 T cell receptor beta chains listed below, sequenced in a study of T cell responses to AZD1222 COVID-19 vaccine. The protocol was immunoSEQ multiplex PCR, while the TCRdb copy is restricted to in-frame clones and leaves out a portion. The table lists about 130,000 clones, roughly 87% of them singletons, with 1.3% to 1.5% in the top ten. The sequencing here drew on peripheral blood, taken on day 0 of AZD1222 vaccination. The receptors come from an adult in good health.

The V gene is TRBV19, the J gene TRBJ2-3, with 8 bases aligning to TRBD1. This CDR3 comprises 14 residues. Germline V gene data show CDR1 as LNHDA and CDR2 as SQIVND (reference sequence). Trimming at V came to 10 bases and at J to 2 bases, leaving 8 bases not matched to a gene. CDR3 residues: CATADRVVTDTQYF. In DNA, the CDR3 is TGTGCCACCGCGGACAGGGTGGTCACAGATACGCAGTATTTT.

V usage is TRBV2 and J usage is TRBJ1-4; D is uncertain. CDR1 SNHLY and CDR2 FYNNEI come from the germline V gene. This CDR3 spans 14 amino acids. The V and J ends lost 6 bases and 0 bases respectively, with 8 bases between them. CDR3 loop: CASRVASTNEKLFF. The CDR3 region has the DNA TGTGCCAGCAGGGTAGCCTCAACTAATGAAAAACTGTTTTTT.

The gene calls are TRBV12-1 and TRBJ2-1; TRBD2 was called by the table and not checked on the DNA. TRBV12-1 is deemed a pseudogene. This CDR3 is 14 amino acids long. The CDR3 coding sequence is TGTGCCAGCAGCTCCCAGCTGCCCATGCGGGGTAGGTTCTTC. It specifies CASSSQLPMRGRFF.

The gene calls are TRBV11-2 and TRBJ1-6; D remains ambiguous. Germline V CDR1 and CDR2: SGHAT, FQNNGV. This CDR3 comprises 15 residues. Trimming took off 5 bases at V and 1 base at J, with 9 bases between the two ends. The CDR3 DNA sequence: TGTGCCAGCAGCCCCCCGGGGTCCTATAATTCACCCCTCCACTTT. It specifies CASSPPGSYNSPLHF.

The chain uses TRBV5-1 and TRBJ1-1; unclear D gene. Per the germline V gene, CDR1 is SGHRS and CDR2 is YFSETQ. With 7 bases removed from V and 6 bases from J, the gap between germline ends came to 22 bases. There are 15 residues in the CDR3. This CDR3 is CASGVAGVGRAEAFF. CDR3 sequence (DNA): TGCGCCAGCGGGGTTGCGGGTGTAGGTAGGGCTGAAGCTTTCTTT.

The chain employs TRBV6-5 and TRBJ1-1, with D possibly being TRBD1 (6 bases). The CDR3 runs to 13 residues. V was shortened by 6 bases and J by 4 bases, with 12 bases between the two germline ends. Germline V lookup: CDR1 MNHEY, CDR2 SVGAGI. Here the CDR3 reads CASSQGRVTEAFF. The CDR3 region has the DNA TGTGCCAGCAGCCAGGGGCGAGTCACTGAAGCTTTCTTT.

In this sample, this clone turned up once. The chain employs TRBV28 and TRBJ1-2; a weak D match, TRBD1 (5 bases). This CDR3 has 17 amino acids. Germline V lookup: CDR1 MDHEN, CDR2 SYDVKM. The V end lost 2 bases, the J end lost 0 bases, and 16 bases lay between the germline ends. The CDR3 DNA reads as TGTGCCAGCAGTTTAGATGGGGGGGAATTTTCTAACTATGGCTACACCTTC. This gives the protein CASSLDGGEFSNYGYTF.

This chain connects TRBV30 to TRBJ1-2, with TRBD1 identical over 8 bases. Germline CDR1 is GTSNPN and CDR2 is SVGIG (reference sequence). The trim removed 5 bases at V and 14 bases at J, leaving 16 bases unmatched. The CDR3 has 13 amino acids. The CDR3 is CAWHSRTGNSETF. The DNA of the CDR3 is TGTGCCTGGCACAGTAGGACAGGGAACTCGGAGACCTTC.

The chain links TRBV6-2 or TRBV6-3 to TRBJ1-5; 7 nucleotides align to TRBD1. The CDR3 covers 14 residues. Per germline, CDR1 MNHEY and CDR2 SVGEGT. Trimming at V came to 0 bases and at J to 7 bases, leaving 3 bases not matched to a gene. Written as DNA, the CDR3 is TGTGCCAGCAGTTACTCCAGGGGGAACCAGCCCCAGCATTTT. This sequence encodes CASSYSRGNQPQHF.

This chain links TRBV6-1 with TRBJ2-3, with TRBD2 as a possible D gene (6 bases). This CDR3 spans 15 amino acids. V was trimmed by 2 bases and J by 1 base, leaving 10 bases between them. Germline CDR1 MNHNS, CDR2 SASEGT. CDR3 protein: CASSESGTGTDTQYF. The CDR3 bases are TGTGCCAGCAGTGAAAGTGGGACTGGCACAGATACGCAGTATTTT.

This chain uses TRBV5-1 with TRBJ2-7; 12 bases align to TRBD1. Trimming took 4 bases from V and 2 from J; bases not matched to a gene: 7. This CDR3 spans 16 amino acids. Germline CDR1 SGHRS, CDR2 YFSETQ. CDR3 DNA sequence: TGCGCCAGCAGCCTAGGGGGACAGGGGGCTACCTACGAGCAGTACTTC. This gives the protein CASSLGGQGATYEQYF.

As concerns this clone: The junction departs from germline at one end; a sequencing error may be responsible. Distinct nucleotide sequences in the sample also encode this CDR3. The chain employs TRBV10-3 and TRBJ1-1; D ambiguous. The CDR3 has 15 residues. Germline-derived CDR1 and CDR2 are ENHRY and SYGVKD. For the CDR3, the DNA is TGTGCTATCAGTGAATCCCAGGTTCTGAACACTGAAGCTTTCTTT. It codes for CAISESQVLNTEAFF.

The chain joins TRBV5-1 to TRBJ2-3, with D perhaps matching TRBD2 (7 bases). The CDR3 extends over 15 amino acids. The ends were cut back, 5 bases at V and 0 bases at J, with 13 bases in the middle. Looked up from germline, CDR1 is SGHRS and CDR2 is YFSETQ. The CDR3 loop is CASRGPGGSTDTQYF. In DNA, the CDR3 is TGCGCCAGCAGGGGCCCGGGGGGCAGCACAGATACGCAGTATTTT.

The chain has TRBV5-1 and TRBJ1-3; D gene unclear. CDR1 and CDR2 from the germline V gene are SGHRS and YFSETQ. CDR3 length: 15 residues. V was trimmed by 6 bases and J by 3 bases, leaving 16 bases between them. CDR3 sequence: CASNLDGRLGNTIYF. CDR3 bases: TGCGCCAGCAACCTGGACGGCAGACTTGGAAACACCATATATTTT.

V gene TRBV19 combines with J gene TRBJ1-1; possible D gene TRBD1, 5 bases. Germline V gene sequence: CDR1 LNHDA, CDR2 SQIVND (reference sequence). V was clipped by 3 bases and J by 0 bases, with 11 bases between them. The CDR3 contains 15 residues. CDR3: CASSIIGALNTEAFF. The CDR3 region has the DNA TGTGCCAGTAGTATTATTGGGGCTCTGAACACTGAAGCTTTCTTT.

The chain recombines TRBV7-3 with TRBJ2-3, with D perhaps matching TRBD2 (6 bases). Germline values: CDR1 SGHTA, CDR2 FQGTGA. Trimming took off 4 bases at V and 6 bases at J, with 11 bases between the two ends. CDR3 length: 13 amino acids. The CDR3 protein is CASSSPGGDTQYF. Written as DNA, the CDR3 is TGTGCCAGCAGCTCCCCTGGGGGGGATACGCAGTATTTT.

The V gene is TRBV5-5, the J gene TRBJ1-4, with D tentatively TRBD1 (6 bases). This CDR3 region has 15 residues. V was cut by 4 bases and J by 7 bases, with 17 bases left in between. Germline CDR1 and CDR2: SGHKS and YYEKEE (reference sequence). The DNA of the CDR3 is TGTGCCAGCAGCATTTACAGGGACCGTGGTGAAAAACTGTTTTTT. The encoded protein is CASSIYRDRGEKLFF.

This clone occurred once. V is TRBV6-6 and J is TRBJ2-2; tentatively, D is TRBD1 or TRBD2 (5 bases each). CDR3 length: 15 residues. V was pared by 7 bases and J by 7 bases, with 19 bases between. Germline CDR1 reads MNHNY; CDR2 reads SVGAGI (reference sequence). CDR3: CASNHDGAGFGELFF. CDR3 DNA sequence: TGTGCCAGCAACCACGACGGGGCTGGGTTCGGGGAGCTGTTTTTT.

CDR3 sequence (DNA): TGTGCCAGCAGTGACTCCCCCGCCCTCTGTGGAAACACCATATATTTT. The encoded protein is CASSDSPALCGNTIYF. The chain is built from TRBV6-4 and TRBJ1-3; no clear D. This CDR3 region has 16 residues. The ends were cut back, 0 bases at V and 3 bases at J, with 12 bases in the middle. Germline values: CDR1 MRHNA, CDR2 SNTAGT.

This chain links TRBV27 with TRBJ2-1; 7 bases match TRBD2. J gave up 7 bases and V 2 bases, and 11 bases lay outside the gene matches. CDR1 and CDR2 (germline): MNHEY, SMNVEV (reference sequence). The CDR3 runs 16 residues. The CDR3 coding sequence is TGTGCCAGCAGTTTAGGGAGGGGCTCCCCTACAAATGAGCAGTTCTTC. Protein: CASSLGRGSPTNEQFF.

This clone was seen more than once but under ten times. The V call is TRBV7-2, the J call TRBJ1-5; no reliable D call. The CDR3 totals 15 residues. V was pared by 3 bases and J by 2 bases, with 11 bases between. Per germline, CDR1 SGHTA and CDR2 FQGNSA. The DNA of the CDR3 is TGTGCCAGCAGCTTGAACAGATTGGGCAATCAGCCCCAGCATTTT. This sequence encodes CASSLNRLGNQPQHF.

V and J are TRBV3-1 (or the pseudogene TRBV3-2) and TRBJ1-5, with D possibly TRBD1 on 5 matching bases. The CDR3 is 14 residues long. The ends were cut back, 8 bases at V and 1 base at J, with 12 bases in the middle. Germline V CDR1 and CDR2: LGHDT, YNNKEL (reference sequence). For the CDR3, the DNA is TGTGCCAGCCAAGGGCAGGGAAGCAATCAGCCCCAGCATTTT. Its protein is CASQGQGSNQPQHF.

The rearrangement links TRBV19 to TRBJ1-5; D is ambiguous. The CDR3 runs 13 residues. Per germline, CDR1 LNHDA and CDR2 SQIVND (reference sequence). The V gene lost 4 bases and the J gene lost 4 bases, with 8 bases spanning the gap. CDR3 DNA sequence: TGTGCCAGTAGTACCACTAAAAATCAGCCCCAGCATTTT. Its protein product is CASSTTKNQPQHF.

The chain is built from TRBV30 and TRBJ1-6, with 9 bases aligning to TRBD1. This CDR3 is 15 amino acids long. J was trimmed by 5 bases and V by 1 base; bases with no gene match: 3. Germline V gene data show CDR1 as GTSNPN and CDR2 as SVGIG (reference sequence). CDR3 in DNA: TGTGCCTGGAGTGACAGGGGGCCCCATAATTCACCCCTCCACTTT. This gives the protein CAWSDRGPHNSPLHF.

This clone was recorded a few times. The chain joins TRBV3-1 (or the pseudogene TRBV3-2) to TRBJ2-5; the match to TRBD2 covers 15 bases. Germline-derived CDR1 and CDR2 are LGHDT and YNNKEL (reference sequence). The ends lost 4 bases at V and 4 bases at J; junction bases unmatched: 1. The CDR3 covers 15 residues. The CDR3 here is CASSPGLAGGETQYF. The CDR3 nucleotides read TGTGCCAGCAGCCCGGGACTAGCGGGGGGAGAGACCCAGTACTTC.

The J gene is TRBJ1-5, the V gene TRBV6-5, with D possibly matching TRBD1 (5 bases). The CDR3 length is 14 residues. Germline assignment: CDR1 MNHEY and CDR2 SVGAGI. The V end lost 7 bases, the J end lost 7 bases, and 17 bases lay between the germline ends. CDR3 sequence reads: CASTPRGWLQPQHF. In DNA, the CDR3 is TGTGCCAGCACTCCCCGGGGGTGGCTGCAGCCCCAGCATTTT.

This chain joins TRBV5-6 and TRBJ1-6, with unresolved D. The CDR3 covers 17 residues. Germline CDR1 SGHDT, CDR2 YYEEEE. The ends were cut back, 4 bases at V and 4 bases at J, with 18 bases in the middle. Written as DNA, the CDR3 is TGTGCCAGCAGCCCTCCCGGGAAAATCGGGTATAATTCACCCCTCCACTTT. It translates to CASSPPGKIGYNSPLHF.

This clone was detected only a few times. The V gene is TRBV30, the J gene TRBJ1-1; TRBD1 might be the D (6 bases). Per the germline V gene, CDR1 is GTSNPN and CDR2 is SVGIG (reference sequence). The CDR3 runs to 14 residues. V was clipped by 1 base and J by 5 bases, with 14 bases between them. CDR3 in amino acids: CAWSAPRGWTEAFF. CDR3 nucleotide sequence: TGTGCCTGGAGTGCCCCCAGGGGCTGGACTGAAGCTTTCTTT.